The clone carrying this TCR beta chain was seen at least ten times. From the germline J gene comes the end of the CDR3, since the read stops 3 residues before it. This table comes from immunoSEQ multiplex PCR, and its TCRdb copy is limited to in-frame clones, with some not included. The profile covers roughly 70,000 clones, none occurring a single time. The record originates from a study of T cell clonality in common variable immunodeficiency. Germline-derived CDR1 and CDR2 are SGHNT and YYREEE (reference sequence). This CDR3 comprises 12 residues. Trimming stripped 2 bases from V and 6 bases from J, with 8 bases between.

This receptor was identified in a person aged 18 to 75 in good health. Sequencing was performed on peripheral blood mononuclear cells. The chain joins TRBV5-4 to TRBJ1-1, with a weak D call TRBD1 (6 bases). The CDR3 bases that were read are TGTGCCAGCAGCTTCGGGGGGCCTGAA. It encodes CASSFGGPE. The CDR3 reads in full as CASSFGGPEAFF.